This T cell receptor beta chain emerged from a study of human T cells and chemical hapten exposure. Time point indicated: patch test 1, 2 weeks after DPC sensitization. Treatment noted: therapeutic diphenylcyclopropenone sensitization with weekly scalp DPC. TCRdb itself ran the RACE reads through MiXCR, one entry per CDR3 protein. The top ten clones hold 1.5% to 1.7% of a sample with over 75,000 distinct CDR3 sequences, 7.5% to 9% of them seen once. The CDR3 totals 16 residues. Trimming at V came to 4 bases and at J to 0 bases, leaving 2 bases not matched to a gene. CDR1 is LGHDT, CDR2 YNNKEL, per germline (reference sequence). Whole-study findings and limits: Counts of TCRs above 1 in 1000 frequency stayed unchanged with DPC sensitization. Donors' alopecia may make their immune response differ from healthy people's.

Concerning this clonotype: Antigen: not known.

The chain links TRBV3-1 to TRBJ2-3, with 12 bases that match TRBD2. The sequence came from a woman younger than 45 with alopecia areata. Some clones in this sample may be carry-over from other donors' samples. The sequencing here drew on whole blood, taken in connection with sensitization to the hapten diphenylcyclopropenone (DPC). The chain's CDR3 is CASSPGLAGSTDTQYF. In DNA, the CDR3 is TGTGCCAGCAGCCCAGGACTAGCGGGGAGCACAGATACGCAGTATTTT.